This TCR beta chain came from a study of blood T cell repertoires in COVID-19. V lost 7 bases to trimming and J lost 2 bases, with 14 bases between them. Germline values: CDR1 MNHEY, CDR2 SVGAGI. This CDR3 region has 14 residues. Per the study methods: Researchers report that nucleated cell counts were estimated from reference gene primer amplification. Measured with immunoSEQ multiplex PCR; TCRdb has only the in-frame clones, and not every one. V and J calls and clone size follow that table, whereas D and trimming were derived from the DNA. The data contain about 100,000 clones, 70% to 90% of them seen just once; the ten biggest clones take up 1.7%.

V is TRBV6-5 and J is TRBJ1-2; D call uncertain. This receptor was obtained from an elderly man with acute or convalescent COVID-19. The sequenced material came from peripheral blood. The CDR3 sequence is CASTREGLNYGYTF. CDR3 coding DNA: TGTGCCAGCACGAGGGAAGGGCTAAACTATGGCTACACCTTC.